This T cell receptor (beta chain) derives from a study of T cell responses to AZD1222 COVID-19 vaccine. Study results and limitations: Spike-specific TCR breadth rose after two AZD1222 doses, and depth rose as well. Vaccine-associated CD4 TCRs ranged over spike, dominating at 160-218 and 743-854. At baseline, seropositivity was found in only a handful of AZD1222 recipients. A mostly white British donor set with more females was recruited, and clonal diversity was possibly underestimated.

Remarks on this clone: What it binds is unknown.

The table came from immunoSEQ multiplex PCR; TCRdb's copy has only in-frame clones and leaves some out. The sample contains some 110,000 clones, approximately 91% of which appear only once. Trimming cost V 6 bases and J 4 bases; bases outside gene matches: 8. The length of the CDR3 is 15 residues. Germline CDR1 MNHEY, CDR2 SVGAGI. Sequenced material: peripheral blood, taken on day 0 of AZD1222 vaccination. The receptor was isolated from an adult in good health. This chain joins TRBV6-5 and TRBJ2-2, with 7 bases lining up with TRBD1. CDR3 coding DNA: TGTGCCAGCAGCGTAACAGGGGTGGTCACCGGGGAGCTGTTTTTT. It encodes CASSVTGVVTGELFF.